This is a list of T cell receptor beta chains from one sample in a study of blood T cell repertoires in COVID-19. Assay used: immunoSEQ multiplex PCR; TCRdb lists only in-frame clones, some missing. The table lists approximately 77,000 clones, approximately 90% of them singletons. Sequenced sample: peripheral blood. The receptors shown here come from a woman older than 75 with acute or convalescent COVID-19. The CDR3 runs from the conserved cysteine through the conserved F or W. D genes are given only for firm matches. Clone size is given for some rows only: seen once, a few or many times, or a class if the clone is expanded.

NA	TRBV10-1	TRBJ2-5	TRBD1	TGCGCCAGCAGAACGGGGACAGGGGAAGGTGAAGAGACCCAGTACTTC	CASRTGTGEGEETQYF
once	TRBV5-5	TRBJ1-1	NA	TGTGCCAGCAGCTTGTGGATTGCGGTGTCCCCCGAGTGGGCTTTCTTT	CASSLWIAVSPEWAFF
NA	TRBV3-1/TRBV3-2	TRBJ2-1	TRBD2	TGTGCCAGCAGCCGGACCCGGACTAGCGGAAACAATGAGCAGTTCTTC	CASSRTRTSGNNEQFF
NA	TRBV11-2	TRBJ1-5	NA	TGTGCCAGCAGCGCAAACAGGGCGAATCAGCCCCAGCATTTT	CASSANRANQPQHF
NA	TRBV27	TRBJ1-6	NA	TGTGCCAGCAGATTTCAGGGTAGGGTAGCTTCACCCCTCCACTTT	CASRFQGRVASPLHF
NA	TRBV30	TRBJ1-1	NA	TGTGCCTGGCACAGGGCGTCCGTGAACACTGAAGCTTTCTTT	CAWHRASVNTEAFF
NA	TRBV29-1	TRBJ2-7	TRBD1	TGCAGCGTCCCGGGACAGGGTTTCCACGAGCAGTACTTC	CSVPGQGFHEQYF
NA	TRBV7-9	TRBJ2-1	TRBD2	TGTGCCGCTGCGAGGGAGGGCTGGCCCTACAATGAGCAGTTCTTC	CAAAREGWPYNEQFF
NA	TRBV19	TRBJ1-1	NA	TGTGCCAGTAGTGAGGCGGACACTGAAGCTTTCTTT	CASSEADTEAFF
NA	TRBV3-1/TRBV3-2	TRBJ1-3	NA	TGTGCCAGCAGCCAAGGTTACAGGATCCAAAACACCATATATTTT	CASSQGYRIQNTIYF
NA	TRBV10-3	TRBJ1-5	NA	TGTGCCATCAGTGTAGCAGGCAATCAGCCCCAGCATTTT	CAISVAGNQPQHF
NA	TRBV19	TRBJ2-2	TRBD2	TGTGCCAGTAGTATTGGCGGGGGGCCCGCCACCGGGGAGCTGTTTTTT	CASSIGGGPATGELFF
once	TRBV6-1	TRBJ2-3	NA	TGTGCCAGCAGTGAAATGGAGTTAAATACGCAGTATTTT	CASSEMELNTQYF
few	TRBV30	TRBJ2-3	TRBD1	TGTGCCTGGAGTGTACAGGGGGCAGATACGCAGTATTTT	CAWSVQGADTQYF
NA	TRBV5-1	TRBJ2-7	TRBD2	TGCGCCAGCAGCTTGGAAGGTAGCGGGAGAGTTTACGAGCAGTACTTC	CASSLEGSGRVYEQYF
NA	TRBV5-5	TRBJ2-1	TRBD1	TGTGCCAGCAGCTTTAGAGGGGGCGCCGGCAATGAGCAGTTCTTC	CASSFRGGAGNEQFF
once	TRBV7-6	TRBJ2-3	TRBD2	TGTGCCAGCAGCCCCAGCGGGATGATCACAGATACGCAGTATTTT	CASSPSGMITDTQYF
few	TRBV5-1	TRBJ2-3	TRBD2	TGCGCCAGCAGCAACCCGGGACTAGCGGGAGTGGGCGCAGATACGCAGTATTTT	CASSNPGLAGVGADTQYF
NA	TRBV19	TRBJ2-1	NA	TGTGCCAGTAGACCCCCAGGTTACAATGAGCAGTTCTTC	CASRPPGYNEQFF
NA	TRBV27	TRBJ2-3	TRBD2	TGTGCCAGCAGTGCTACTAGCGGGAGAAAGTATTTT	CASSATSGRKYF
NA	TRBV19	TRBJ1-5	TRBD1	TGTGCCAGTAGTATATTCGGAGGGGGCGTTCTTAGTCAGCCCCAGCATTTT	CASSIFGGGVLSQPQHF
NA	TRBV28	TRBJ2-6	NA	TGTGCCAGCATGAGGGGGACTGGGGCCAACGTCCTGACTTTC	CASMRGTGANVLTF